Below, 25 T cell receptor beta chains from the same sample are listed, as sequenced in a study of control samples from healthy donors and cancer patients. Profiled with immunoSEQ multiplex PCR; TCRdb holds only in-frame clones, not every one. Of about 120,000 clones in the sample, more than 85% were seen once. The source material was blood. These receptors were collected from a young woman in good health.

The V gene is TRBV7-6, the J gene TRBJ1-1; a weak D match, TRBD1 (6 bases). Germline V gives CDR1 SGHVS, CDR2 FNYEAQ. This CDR3 has 13 residues. Trimming took 2 bases from V and 7 from J, leaving 11 bases between them. CDR3 nucleotides: TGTGCCAGCAGCTTATGGCCAGGGGATGAAGCTTTCTTT. Its protein is CASSLWPGDEAFF.

V usage is TRBV7-2 and J usage is TRBJ1-6; 7 bases agree with TRBD1. CDR1 is SGHTA and CDR2 is FQGNSA in the germline V gene. The CDR3 is 11 amino acids. Trimming took 3 bases from V and 16 from J; bases not matched to a gene: 3. The chain's CDR3 is CASSLLGQLHF. CDR3 DNA: TGTGCCAGCAGCTTGCTGGGACAGCTCCACTTT.

This chain joins TRBV7-2 and TRBJ2-3; D not resolved. The CDR3 extends over 15 amino acids. The germline V and J ends were trimmed by 0 bases and 2 bases, with 9 bases remaining between them. Per germline, CDR1 SGHTA and CDR2 FQGNSA. This chain's CDR3 is CASSLAGLDTDTQYF. DNA of the CDR3: TGTGCCAGCAGCTTAGCGGGTCTAGACACAGATACGCAGTATTTT.

The rearrangement uses TRBV4-3 and TRBJ2-7; D not certain. V was shortened by 0 bases and J by 2 bases, with 14 bases between the two germline ends. The CDR3 contains 16 residues. The V gene's germline CDR1 is LGHNA and CDR2 YSLEER. The CDR3 here is CASSQDLKGMTYEQYF. CDR3 bases: TGCGCCAGCAGCCAAGATCTTAAGGGAATGACCTACGAGCAGTACTTC.

The CDR3 sequence: CASSQASTGGGGYTF. The CDR3 DNA sequence: TGCGCCAGCAGCCAAGCCTCAACAGGGGGAGGAGGCTACACCTTC. This chain links TRBV4-3 with TRBJ1-2, with 8 bases lining up with TRBD1. The CDR3 loop spans 15 amino acids. In germline, CDR1 is LGHNA, CDR2 YSLEER. After removal of 1 base from V and 8 bases from J, the junction contained 9 bases not matched to a gene.

This chain uses TRBV15 with TRBJ2-3, with TRBD2 matching 10 bases. The CDR3 is made up of 15 amino acids. Looked up from germline, CDR1 is LNHNV and CDR2 is YYDKDF (reference sequence). Losses at the gene ends were 5 bases for V and 3 bases for J; bases not matched to a gene: 5. The CDR3 DNA reads as TGTGCCACCAGCCCTAGCGGGAGTGGGACAGATACGCAGTATTTT. Amino acid sequence: CATSPSGSGTDTQYF.

This chain connects TRBV7-2 to TRBJ2-1; the match to TRBD2 covers 9 bases. This CDR3 has 16 amino acids. J was trimmed by 4 bases and V by 1 base; bases with no gene match: 5. In germline, CDR1 is SGHTA, CDR2 FQGNSA. The CDR3 nucleotides read TGTGCCAGCAGCTTAGAGGGTAGCGGGGGATACAATGAGCAGTTCTTC. It specifies CASSLEGSGGYNEQFF.

V and J are TRBV29-1 and TRBJ1-1; D call uncertain. CDR1 is SQVTM and CDR2 is ANQGSEA in the germline V gene. V dropped 4 bases and J dropped 0 bases, with 12 bases sitting between them. The CDR3 covers 14 residues. CDR3 protein: CSVVLRMVNTEAFF. The CDR3 DNA is TGCAGCGTTGTGCTGAGGATGGTGAACACTGAAGCTTTCTTT.

V gene TRBV11-3 combines with J gene TRBJ2-2; no definite D call. The germline V gene encodes CDR1 SGHNT and CDR2 YENEEA. The CDR3 sequence is 13 residues long. Trimming left V 3 bases short and J 10 bases short, with 12 bases between. The CDR3 DNA reads as TGTGCCAGCAGCTTTACGCGGAGCGCGGAGCTGTTTTTT. Its translation is CASSFTRSAELFF.

The V gene is TRBV7-8, the J gene TRBJ2-4; 8 nucleotides match TRBD1. The CDR3 sequence is 16 residues long. The V segment lost 6 bases and the J segment 0 bases; nucleotides outside the gene matches: 7. The germline V gene has CDR1 SGHVS and CDR2 FQNEAQ. The CDR3 region has the DNA TGTGCCAGCAGTTTGCGGACAGGGCGAGCCAAAAACATTCAGTACTTC. Its translation: CASSLRTGRAKNIQYF.

The genes are TRBV7-9 and TRBJ2-7; 10 nucleotides match TRBD2. Trimming removed 1 base from V and 2 bases from J; junction bases left unmatched: 2. Germline CDR1 reads SEHNR; CDR2 reads FQNEAQ (reference sequence). The CDR3 sequence is 15 residues long. CDR3 DNA sequence: TGTGCCAGCAGCTTAGGAGCGGGGGGGCCCTACGAGCAGTACTTC. Encoded protein: CASSLGAGGPYEQYF.

V and J are TRBV13 and TRBJ1-2; TRBD1 agrees at 8 bases. The length of the CDR3 is 18 residues. From germline, CDR1 is PRHDT and CDR2 FYEKMQ (reference sequence). The junction had 14 bases not matched to a gene; V was cut back by 0 bases and J by 5 bases. The CDR3 spells CASSLGLRDRQRGYGYTF. The CDR3 nucleotides read TGTGCCAGCAGCTTAGGCCTAAGGGACAGGCAACGAGGGTATGGCTACACCTTC.

The V call is TRBV4-3, the J call TRBJ2-4; D not certain. Trimming left V 0 bases short and J 4 bases short, with 16 bases between. The CDR3 contains 17 residues. Germline CDR1 and CDR2: LGHNA and YSLEER. The CDR3 nucleotides read TGCGCCAGCAGCCAAGATCCCCAGAGCCGGCAGAAAAACATTCAGTACTTC. Translation: CASSQDPQSRQKNIQYF.

This CDR3 is CASSQRRDLQGRSTSTDTQYF. DNA for the CDR3: TGTGCCAGCAGCCAAAGAAGGGATTTGCAGGGCCGTTCGACTAGCACAGATACGCAGTATTTT. The V and J genes are TRBV3-1 (or the pseudogene TRBV3-2) and TRBJ2-3; perhaps TRBD1 as D (5 bases). This CDR3 has 21 amino acids. Trimming removed 2 bases at V and 0 bases at J, with 27 bases between. Germline V gene sequence: CDR1 LGHDT, CDR2 YNNKEL (reference sequence).

The CDR3 coding sequence is TGTGCCACCAGTGATGCCCGCAGTTCGGGATTGGATAAAGCTTTCTTT. Protein product: CATSDARSSGLDKAFF. The chain joins TRBV24-1 to TRBJ1-1, with D unclear. CDR1 and CDR2 from the germline V gene are KGHDR and SFDVKD. This CDR3 has 16 residues. The V and J ends lost 3 bases and 9 bases respectively, with 22 bases between them.

This chain connects TRBV28 to TRBJ2-7; D call uncertain. Germline values: CDR1 MDHEN, CDR2 SYDVKM. The CDR3 runs 12 residues. The V end lost 3 bases, the J end lost 7 bases, and 10 bases lay between the germline ends. CDR3 residues: CASSLGIREQYF. The CDR3 bases are TGTGCCAGCAGTTTGGGGATACGTGAGCAGTACTTC.

The chain carries TRBV9 and TRBJ2-2; D unclear. Per the germline V gene, CDR1 is SGDLS and CDR2 is YYNGEE. CDR3 length: 13 residues. Trimming took off 1 base at V and 5 bases at J, with 6 bases between the two ends. CDR3 sequence reads: CASSVRSTGELFF. The CDR3 region has the DNA TGTGCCAGCAGCGTACGGAGTACCGGGGAGCTGTTTTTT.

V and J are TRBV7-2 and TRBJ2-1; D is perhaps TRBD1 (5 bases). Per germline, CDR1 SGHTA and CDR2 FQGNSA. The CDR3 is 13 residues long. The ends were cut back, 4 bases at V and 8 bases at J, with 12 bases in the middle. CDR3 sequence: CASSSQQVDEQFF. In DNA form, the CDR3 reads TGTGCCAGCAGCTCCCAACAGGTGGATGAGCAGTTCTTC.

V and J are TRBV3-1 (or the pseudogene TRBV3-2) and TRBJ2-7; 7 nucleotides match TRBD2. The CDR3 sequence is 13 residues long. The V and J ends lost 4 bases and 6 bases, in that order; junction bases with no gene match: 6. Germline CDR1 and CDR2: LGHDT and YNNKEL (reference sequence). This CDR3 is CASSRGTGGEQYF. CDR3 nucleotides: TGTGCCAGCAGCCGTGGGACGGGAGGCGAGCAGTACTTC.

The chain couples TRBV7-9 to TRBJ2-7; 10 nucleotides line up with TRBD1. Trimming took 2 bases from V and 4 from J; bases not matched to a gene: 8. The CDR3 contains 16 residues. Per germline, CDR1 SEHNR and CDR2 FQNEAQ (reference sequence). The CDR3 reads CASSLMTGQGSYEQYF. As DNA, the CDR3 is TGTGCCAGCAGCTTAATGACGGGACAGGGGTCTTACGAGCAGTACTTC.

The CDR3 sequence: CASSYSKGVTGLSQYF. CDR3 nucleotides: TGTGCCAGCAGTTACTCGAAAGGTGTTACGGGCCTTTCGCAGTATTTT. V is TRBV6-2 or TRBV6-3 and J is TRBJ2-3; D call uncertain. From germline, CDR1 is MNHEY and CDR2 SVGEGT. The CDR3 spans 16 residues. V was clipped by 0 bases and J by 10 bases, with 20 bases between them.

The rearrangement joins TRBV20-1 to TRBJ2-7; no firm D call. V dropped 7 bases and J dropped 4 bases, with 11 bases sitting between them. CDR3 length: 11 amino acids. Germline V CDR1 and CDR2: DFQATT, SNEGSKA (reference sequence). This CDR3 reads CSVRGKYEQYF. The DNA for the CDR3 is TGCAGTGTCCGTGGGAAGTACGAGCAGTACTTC.

V usage is TRBV5-8 and J usage is TRBJ1-5; no firm D call. This CDR3 is 12 amino acids long. Between the trimmed V and J ends, which lost 1 base and 5 bases, there was a span of 4 bases. CDR1 is SGHTS and CDR2 is YDEGEE in the germline V gene. Here the CDR3 reads CASSLTYQPQHF. CDR3 bases: TGTGCCAGCAGCTTGACTTATCAGCCCCAGCATTTT.

The chain couples TRBV3-1 (or the pseudogene TRBV3-2) to TRBJ1-1; possible D gene TRBD1, 5 bases. The CDR3 is made up of 13 amino acids. Germline values: CDR1 LGHDT, CDR2 YNNKEL (reference sequence). Trimming cost V 4 bases and J 0 bases, with 6 bases left between them. DNA of the CDR3: TGTGCCAGCAGCCGACAGCTGAACACTGAAGCTTTCTTT. It yields the protein CASSRQLNTEAFF.

V is TRBV30 and J is TRBJ1-2, with 8 positions matching TRBD1. J lost 0 bases, V lost 2 bases, and 11 bases had no gene match. The CDR3 contains 17 residues. From germline, CDR1 is GTSNPN and CDR2 SVGIG (reference sequence). CDR3 protein: CAWSHARQGKTNYGYTF. CDR3 bases: TGTGCCTGGAGTCACGCGAGACAGGGGAAGACTAACTATGGCTACACCTTC.